This T cell receptor (beta chain) was sequenced in a study of CD8+CD57+ T cells in acquired aplastic anemia. Study at large: Mean DNA quantity obtained from sorted CD4+ and CD8+ cells was 3 to 3.5 ug. Healthy donors had, on average, roughly 10 million reads for their CD4+ cells. The study, taken as a whole, reports: Patients did not significantly differ from controls in CD8+ Simpson's diversity. There were about 27 CD8+ CDR3 sequences that occurred in both patients and controls.

Genomic DNA acted as the template from which TCR beta VDJ combination and CDR3 sequence profiling were carried out. Each CDR3 protein is one row after TCRdb ran MiXCR on the reads. The sample lists around 150,000 distinct CDR3 sequences, 41% occurring once. Comment on this clonotype: Its antigen is unidentified.

CDR1 SGHAT and CDR2 FQDESV come from the germline V gene (reference sequence). CDR3 length equals 16 residues. With V trimmed by 6 bases and J by 8 bases, 13 bases remained unmatched. The sequenced sample consisted of sorted CD4+, CD8+, or CD8+CD57+ T cells (not recorded which) from PBMCs. V usage is TRBV11-1 and J usage is TRBJ1-6; 7 bases align to TRBD1. This clonotype was sampled from a human donor in good health, serving as a control. The DNA of the CDR3 is TGTGCCAGCAGAAATCACAGGGGACGCGCTGATTCACCCCTCCACTTT. Its protein product is CASRNHRGRADSPLHF. Using reference TRBV11-1 and TRBJ1-6 for the parts outside the CDR3, the full variable domain is EAEVAQSPRYKITEKSQAVAFWCDPISGHATLYWYRQILGQGPELLVQFQDESVVDDSQLPKDRFSAERLKGVDSTLKIQPAELGDSAMYLCASRNHRGRADSPLHFGNGTRLTVT.